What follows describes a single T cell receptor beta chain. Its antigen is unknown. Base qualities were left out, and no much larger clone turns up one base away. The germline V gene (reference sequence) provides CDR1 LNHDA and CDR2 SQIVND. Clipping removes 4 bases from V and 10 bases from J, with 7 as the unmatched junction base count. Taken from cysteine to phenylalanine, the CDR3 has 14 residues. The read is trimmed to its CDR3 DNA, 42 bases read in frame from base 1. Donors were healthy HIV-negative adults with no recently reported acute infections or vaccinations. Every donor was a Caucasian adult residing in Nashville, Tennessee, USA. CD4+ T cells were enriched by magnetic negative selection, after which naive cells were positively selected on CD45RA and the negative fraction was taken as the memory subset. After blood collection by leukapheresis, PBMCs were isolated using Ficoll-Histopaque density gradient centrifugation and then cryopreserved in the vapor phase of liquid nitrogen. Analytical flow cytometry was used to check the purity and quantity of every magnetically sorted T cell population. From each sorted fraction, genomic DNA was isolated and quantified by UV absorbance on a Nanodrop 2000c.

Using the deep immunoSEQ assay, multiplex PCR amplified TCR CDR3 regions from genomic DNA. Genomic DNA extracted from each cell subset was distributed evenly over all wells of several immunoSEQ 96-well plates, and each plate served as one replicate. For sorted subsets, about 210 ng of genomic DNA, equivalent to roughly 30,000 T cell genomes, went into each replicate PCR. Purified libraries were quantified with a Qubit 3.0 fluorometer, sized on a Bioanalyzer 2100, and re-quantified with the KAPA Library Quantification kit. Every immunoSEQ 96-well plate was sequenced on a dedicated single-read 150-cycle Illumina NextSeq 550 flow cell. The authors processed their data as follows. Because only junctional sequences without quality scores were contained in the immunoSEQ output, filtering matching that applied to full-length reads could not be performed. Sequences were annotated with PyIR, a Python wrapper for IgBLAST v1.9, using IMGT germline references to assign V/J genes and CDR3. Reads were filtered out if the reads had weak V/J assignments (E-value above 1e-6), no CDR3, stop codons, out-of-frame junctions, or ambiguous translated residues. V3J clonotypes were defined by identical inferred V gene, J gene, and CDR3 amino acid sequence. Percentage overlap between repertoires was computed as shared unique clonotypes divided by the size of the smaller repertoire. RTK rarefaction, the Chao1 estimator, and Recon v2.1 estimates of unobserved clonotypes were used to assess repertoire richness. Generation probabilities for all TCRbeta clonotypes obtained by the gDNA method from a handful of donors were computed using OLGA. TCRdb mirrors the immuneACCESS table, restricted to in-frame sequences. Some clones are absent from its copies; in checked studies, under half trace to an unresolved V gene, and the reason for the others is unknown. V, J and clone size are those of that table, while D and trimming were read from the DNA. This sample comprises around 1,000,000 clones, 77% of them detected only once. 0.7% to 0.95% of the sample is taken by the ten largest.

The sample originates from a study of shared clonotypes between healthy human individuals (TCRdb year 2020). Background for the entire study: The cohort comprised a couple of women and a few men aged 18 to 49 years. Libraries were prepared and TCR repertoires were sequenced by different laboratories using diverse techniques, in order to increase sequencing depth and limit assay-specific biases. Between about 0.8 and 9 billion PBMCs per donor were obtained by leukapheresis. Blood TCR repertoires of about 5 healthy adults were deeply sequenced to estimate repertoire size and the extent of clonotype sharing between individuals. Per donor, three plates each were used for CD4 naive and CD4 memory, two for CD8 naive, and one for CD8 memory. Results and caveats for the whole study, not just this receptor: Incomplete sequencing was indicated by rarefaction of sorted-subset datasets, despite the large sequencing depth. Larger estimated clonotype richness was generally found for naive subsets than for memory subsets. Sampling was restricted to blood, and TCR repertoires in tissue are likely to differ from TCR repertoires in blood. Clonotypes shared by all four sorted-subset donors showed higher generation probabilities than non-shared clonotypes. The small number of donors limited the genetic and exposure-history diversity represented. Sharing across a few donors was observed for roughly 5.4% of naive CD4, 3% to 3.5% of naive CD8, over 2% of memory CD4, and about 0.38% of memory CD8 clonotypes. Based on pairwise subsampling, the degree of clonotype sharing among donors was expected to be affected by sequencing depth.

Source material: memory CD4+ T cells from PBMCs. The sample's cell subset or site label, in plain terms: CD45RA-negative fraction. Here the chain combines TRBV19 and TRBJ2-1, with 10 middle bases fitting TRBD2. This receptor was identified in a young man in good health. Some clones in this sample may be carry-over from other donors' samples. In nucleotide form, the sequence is TGTGCCAGTAGTAGAGCGGGAGGGCCAGGGGAGCAGTTCTTC. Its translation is CASSRAGGPGEQFF.